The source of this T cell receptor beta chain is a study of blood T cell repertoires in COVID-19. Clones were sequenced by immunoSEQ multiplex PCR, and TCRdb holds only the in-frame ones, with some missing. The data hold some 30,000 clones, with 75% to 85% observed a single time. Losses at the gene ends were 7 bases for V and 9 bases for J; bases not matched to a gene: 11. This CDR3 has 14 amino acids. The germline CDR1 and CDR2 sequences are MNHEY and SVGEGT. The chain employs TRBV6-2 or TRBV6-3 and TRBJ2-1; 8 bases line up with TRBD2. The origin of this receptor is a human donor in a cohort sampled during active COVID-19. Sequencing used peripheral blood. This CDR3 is CASIPSGGLGEQFF. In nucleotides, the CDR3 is TGTGCCAGCATCCCCTCGGGGGGGCTGGGTGAGCAGTTCTTC.